The sequence of this T cell receptor (beta chain) was determined in a study of OX40 agonist ivuxolimab in advanced cancers. As for the study in general: Dose-escalation patients had hepatocellular carcinoma, melanoma, renal cell or head and neck cancer. Study conclusions and caveats: Low clonal expansion, among the lowest seen, marked partial responders at 0.1-3.0 mg/kg. At 0.1 to 3.0 mg/kg, clonal expansion of CD4+ and CD8+ blood T cells had occurred by week 6. Relative to CD4+, CD8+ T cells held more expanded clones on average.

Looked up from germline, CDR1 is LNHNV and CDR2 is YYDKDF (reference sequence). This CDR3 region has 17 residues. V dropped 3 bases and J dropped 0 bases, with 12 bases sitting between them. Notes on this clone: Its target is unknown.

Method: immunoSEQ multiplex PCR; TCRdb's copy keeps in-frame clones and lacks some. This sample carries around 46,000 clones, roughly nine tenths of them seen once, and the ten largest clones take 4% to 5%. The sample consisted of CD4+ or CD8+ T cells sorted from blood, taken in a trial of the OX40 agonist ivuxolimab. The gene calls are TRBV15 and TRBJ1-6; a possible D gene is TRBD1 (5 bases). The TCR was taken from an adult with an advanced solid tumor such as melanoma, head and neck, liver or kidney cancer. In DNA form, the CDR3 reads TGTGCCACCAGCAGTGGGGCGGAGTACTCCTATAATTCACCCCTCCACTTT. Its translation: CATSSGAEYSYNSPLHF.